This is a list of T cell receptor beta chains from one sample in a study of blood T cell repertoires in COVID-19. Libraries were prepared by immunoSEQ multiplex PCR; TCRdb keeps only in-frame clonotypes and omits some of them. The data show under 80,000 clones, with about 82% seen just once and approximately 4.4% held by the top ten. Sequencing used peripheral blood. All receptors derive from a woman over 75 with active or convalescent COVID-19. Each CDR3 is given with its conserved first and last residue. The D gene is left open where the match is weak. A row's size may be missing; if present it is once, few, many or a size class.

d_gene	v_gene	abundance	j_gene	CDR3aa	CDR3nt
TRBD2	TRBV5-1	.	TRBJ2-7	CASSLDLGGVTYEQYF	TGCGCCAGCAGCTTGGACCTGGGGGGGGTCACCTACGAGCAGTACTTC
TRBD2	TRBV4-2	.	TRBJ2-1	CASSPKGAGGPHEQFF	TGTGCCAGCAGCCCTAAGGGAGCGGGAGGGCCCCATGAGCAGTTCTTC
TRBD1	TRBV14	.	TRBJ2-3	CASPGGDRSSTDTQYF	TGTGCCAGCCCCGGCGGGGACAGGAGTAGCACAGATACGCAGTATTTT
.	TRBV12-3/TRBV12-4	.	TRBJ1-5	CASSSGRNQPQHF	TGTGCCAGCAGTTCAGGGCGCAATCAGCCCCAGCATTTT
TRBD2	TRBV2	.	TRBJ2-2	CASSEGTSGIGTGELFF	TGTGCCAGCAGTGAGGGGACTAGCGGGATAGGGACCGGGGAGCTGTTTTTT
TRBD1	TRBV19	.	TRBJ2-7	CASSIGGQSYYEQYF	TGTGCCAGTAGTATAGGGGGACAGAGTTACTACGAGCAGTACTTC
.	TRBV3-1/TRBV3-2	many	TRBJ1-2	CASSQDTITGLGGYTF	TGTGCCAGCAGCCAAGATACCATAACAGGGCTCGGAGGCTACACCTTC
TRBD1	TRBV6-5	.	TRBJ1-2	CASSYLTGGDGYTF	TGTGCCAGCAGTTACCTGACAGGGGGCGATGGCTACACCTTC
.	TRBV28	.	TRBJ1-1	CASDRGGENTEAFF	TGTGCCAGCGATCGAGGGGGGGAGAACACTGAAGCTTTCTTT
TRBD2	TRBV6-5	.	TRBJ2-1	CASRSGEASYNEQFF	TGTGCCAGCCGAAGCGGGGAGGCCTCCTACAATGAGCAGTTCTTC
.	TRBV27	.	TRBJ1-5	CASSYRGNQPQHF	TGTGCCAGCAGTTACAGGGGCAATCAGCCCCAGCATTTT
.	TRBV18	.	TRBJ2-3	CASSPIPSWDILGDTQYF	TGTGCCAGCTCACCAATCCCCTCATGGGACATCCTTGGGGATACGCAGTATTTT
.	TRBV3-1/TRBV3-2	few	TRBJ2-2	CASSHGLVTGELFF	TGTGCCAGCAGCCATGGACTTGTGACCGGGGAGCTGTTTTTT
TRBD2	TRBV5-1	.	TRBJ2-5	CASSVAGAQETQYF	TGCGCCAGCAGCGTAGCGGGGGCACAAGAGACCCAGTACTTC
TRBD1	TRBV4-2	.	TRBJ2-7	CASSHRQGEPYYEQYF	TGTGCCAGCAGCCATAGACAGGGGGAGCCCTACTACGAGCAGTACTTC
.	TRBV30	.	TRBJ1-3	CASRRTRSGNTIYF	TGTGCTTCAAGGAGGACCCGCTCTGGAAACACCATATATTTT
TRBD1	TRBV27	.	TRBJ2-2	CASSFGQGRNTGELFF	TGTGCCAGCAGCTTCGGACAGGGGAGGAACACCGGGGAGCTGTTTTTT
TRBD1	TRBV27	.	TRBJ1-2	CASRSTGIGYGYTF	TGTGCCAGCAGGTCGACAGGGATCGGCTATGGCTACACCTTC
.	TRBV19	.	TRBJ2-7	CASSIFGSSYEQYF	TGTGCCAGTAGTATTTTCGGGTCCTCCTACGAGCAGTACTTC
TRBD1	TRBV14	.	TRBJ2-1	CASSPTGVNEQFF	TGTGCCAGCAGTCCTACAGGGGTAAATGAGCAGTTCTTC
.	TRBV10-3	many	TRBJ2-1	CAISESVRSNDEQFF	TGTGCCATCAGTGAGTCAGTTAGAAGTAACGATGAGCAGTTCTTC
.	TRBV7-2	.	TRBJ2-2	CASRLRDTGELFF	TGTGCCAGCAGGTTACGAGACACCGGGGAGCTGTTTTTT
TRBD1	TRBV6-5	few	TRBJ1-6	CASSYGTGDENSPLHF	TGTGCCAGCAGTTACGGGACAGGGGACGAGAATTCACCCCTCCACTTT
TRBD2	TRBV6-2/TRBV6-3	few	TRBJ2-7	CASSSFEGLATPTEQYF	TGTGCCAGCAGTTCCTTCGAAGGACTAGCGACTCCAACTGAGCAGTACTTC
.	TRBV19	.	TRBJ2-2	CASSTGQANTGELFF	TGTGCCAGTAGTACAGGACAAGCGAACACCGGGGAGCTGTTTTTT
.	TRBV15	.	TRBJ2-2	CATSRAQNTGELFF	TGTGCCACCAGCAGAGCACAGAACACCGGGGAGCTGTTTTTT
.	TRBV7-9	.	TRBJ2-2	CASSLTNTGELFF	TGTGCCAGCAGCTTAACAAACACCGGGGAGCTGTTTTTT
TRBD1	TRBV11-2	.	TRBJ2-3	CASSLGTGVHGTQYF	TGTGCCAGCAGCTTAGGGACAGGGGTTCACGGTACGCAGTATTTT